The source of this T cell receptor (beta chain) is a study of shared clonotypes between healthy human individuals. The germline V and J ends were trimmed by 0 bases and 4 bases, with 12 bases remaining between them. Germline V gives CDR1 MNHEY, CDR2 SVGAGI. The CDR3 totals 15 residues. Assay used: immunoSEQ multiplex PCR; TCRdb lists only in-frame clones, some missing. The data show about 330,000 clones, around 90% seen once. The V gene is TRBV6-5, the J gene TRBJ1-2, with D uncertain. The sequenced sample was memory CD8+ T cells sorted from blood. The subset denotes: CD45RO+ cells pooled with CCR7-negative TemRA cells. This clonotype was sampled from a man between 18 and 29 years old in good health. The CDR3 reads CASSYSKRGSYGYTF. Here the CDR3 DNA reads TGTGCCAGCAGTTACTCGAAGCGGGGTAGCTATGGCTACACCTTC.